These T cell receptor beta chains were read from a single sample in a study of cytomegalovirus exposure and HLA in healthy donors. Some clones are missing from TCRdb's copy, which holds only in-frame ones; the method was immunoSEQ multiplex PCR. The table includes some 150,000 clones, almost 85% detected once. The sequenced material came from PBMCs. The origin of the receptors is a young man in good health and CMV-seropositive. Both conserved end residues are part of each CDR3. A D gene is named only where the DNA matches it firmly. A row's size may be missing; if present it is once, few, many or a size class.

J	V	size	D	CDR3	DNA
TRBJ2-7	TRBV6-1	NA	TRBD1	CASSGTGQGTRWYF	TGTGCCAGCAGTGGCACGGGACAGGGGACGAGGTGGTACTTC
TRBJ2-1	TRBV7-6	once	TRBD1	CASSSRQGIGNEQFF	TGTGCCAGCAGCAGCCGACAGGGGATCGGCAATGAGCAGTTCTTC
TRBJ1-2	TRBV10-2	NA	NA	CASSEVQGSYTF	TGCGCCAGCAGTGAAGTCCAGGGAAGCTACACCTTC
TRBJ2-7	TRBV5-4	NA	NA	CASSLGGGYQPNEQYF	TGTGCCAGCAGCCTCGGAGGCGGCTATCAACCAAACGAGCAGTACTTC
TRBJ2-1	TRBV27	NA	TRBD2	CASSLGDRGTSGRDTSYNEQFF	TGTGCCAGCAGTTTAGGGGACAGGGGGACTAGCGGGAGGGATACCTCCTACAATGAGCAGTTCTTC
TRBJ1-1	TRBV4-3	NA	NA	CASSQEKGLGEAFF	TGCGCCAGCAGCCAAGAGAAGGGGCTGGGTGAAGCTTTCTTT
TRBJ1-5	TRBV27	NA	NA	CASSLLGGGQPQHF	TGTGCCAGCAGTTTATTAGGGGGTGGCCAGCCCCAGCATTTT
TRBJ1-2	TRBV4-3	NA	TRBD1	CASSQDWGTAYGYTF	TGCGCCAGCAGCCAAGATTGGGGGACAGCCTATGGCTACACCTTC
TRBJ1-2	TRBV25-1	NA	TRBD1	CASSVLTGDNYGYTF	TGTGCCAGCAGTGTCTTGACAGGGGATAACTATGGCTACACCTTC
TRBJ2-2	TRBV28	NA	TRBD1	CASSDRGQVTGELFF	TGTGCCAGCTCTGACAGGGGGCAGGTCACCGGGGAGCTGTTTTTT
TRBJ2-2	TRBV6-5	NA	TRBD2	CASRLAGGKAGELFF	TGTGCCAGCAGGCTAGCGGGAGGGAAAGCTGGGGAGCTGTTTTTT
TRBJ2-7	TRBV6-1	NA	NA	CASSAYSPGYEQYF	TGTGCCAGCAGCGCATATAGTCCCGGCTACGAGCAGTACTTC
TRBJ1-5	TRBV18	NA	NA	CASSQTRFGNQPQHF	TGTGCCAGCTCACAAACCCGGTTTGGCAATCAGCCCCAGCATTTT
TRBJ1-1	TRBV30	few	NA	CAWSVPVGGGTEAFF	TGTGCCTGGAGTGTACCTGTGGGCGGGGGCACTGAAGCTTTCTTT
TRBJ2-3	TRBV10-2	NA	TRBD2	CASSARRGGEDTQYF	TGCGCCAGCAGTGCTCGGCGGGGGGGCGAGGATACGCAGTATTTT
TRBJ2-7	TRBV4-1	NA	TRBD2	CASSQPGGVEQYF	TGCGCCAGCAGCCAACCGGGGGGGGTAGAGCAGTACTTC
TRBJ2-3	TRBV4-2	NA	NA	CASSPIRFSTDTQYF	TGTGCCAGCAGCCCCATCCGGTTTAGCACAGATACGCAGTATTTT
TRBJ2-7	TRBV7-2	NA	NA	CASSSNSPTYEQYF	TGTGCCAGCAGCTCCAACTCCCCCACGTACGAGCAGTACTTC
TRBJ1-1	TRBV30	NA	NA	CAWTVPTGREAFF	TGTGCCTGGACCGTCCCAACAGGGAGAGAAGCTTTCTTT
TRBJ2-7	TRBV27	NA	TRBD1	CASSTTGYDHEQYF	TGTGCCAGCAGTACGACAGGGTACGATCACGAGCAGTACTTC
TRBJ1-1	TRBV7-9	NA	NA	CASSFPGYTEAFF	TGTGCCAGCAGCTTCCCGGGTTACACTGAAGCTTTCTTT
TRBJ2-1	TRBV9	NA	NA	CASSVGRGNEQFF	TGTGCCAGCAGCGTTGGGAGAGGGAATGAGCAGTTCTTC
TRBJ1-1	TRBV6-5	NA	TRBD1	CASSYSPGQGTEAFF	TGTGCCAGCAGTTACTCCCCGGGACAGGGGACTGAAGCTTTCTTT
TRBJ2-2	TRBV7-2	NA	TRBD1	CASSRDRGGTGELFF	TGTGCCAGCAGCCGGGACAGGGGTGGAACCGGGGAGCTGTTTTTT
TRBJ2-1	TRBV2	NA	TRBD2	CASRTQAGGNNEQFF	TGTGCCAGCAGGACCCAAGCGGGGGGTAACAATGAGCAGTTCTTC
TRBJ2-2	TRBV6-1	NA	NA	CASAERRNTGELFF	TGTGCCAGCGCCGAGCGGAGGAACACCGGGGAGCTGTTTTTT
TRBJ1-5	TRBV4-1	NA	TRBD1	CASSQVYTGGAPSQHF	TGCGCCAGCAGCCAAGTCTATACAGGGGGCGCGCCCAGTCAACATTTT
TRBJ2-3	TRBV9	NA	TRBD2	CASSVEASGGETQYF	TGTGCCAGCAGCGTAGAAGCTAGCGGGGGGGAGACGCAGTATTTT
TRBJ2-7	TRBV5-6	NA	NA	CASSFGDSYEQYF	TGTGCCAGCAGCTTCGGGGACTCCTACGAGCAGTACTTC
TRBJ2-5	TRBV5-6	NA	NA	CASSFLASVTFGETQYF	TGTGCCAGCAGCTTCCTCGCTAGCGTTACTTTCGGGGAGACCCAGTACTTC
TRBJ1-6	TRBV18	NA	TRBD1	CASSPGTGSSPLHF	TGTGCCAGCTCACCAGGGACAGGGAGTTCACCCCTCCACTTT
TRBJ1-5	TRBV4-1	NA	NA	CASSQVVGQPQHF	TGCGCCAGCAGCCAAGTAGTCGGTCAGCCCCAGCATTTT
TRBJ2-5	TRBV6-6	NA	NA	CASSYRREETQYF	TGTGCCAGCAGTTACAGAAGAGAGGAGACCCAGTACTTC
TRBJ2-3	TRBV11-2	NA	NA	CASITTGHSTDTQYF	TGTGCCAGCATCACGACAGGACACAGCACAGATACGCAGTATTTT
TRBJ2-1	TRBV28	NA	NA	CASSISRNIDEQFF	TGTGCCAGCAGCATATCACGTAACATTGATGAGCAGTTCTTC